The 18 T cell receptor beta chains given below trace back to one sample, sequenced in a study of cytomegalovirus exposure and HLA in healthy donors. Libraries were prepared by immunoSEQ multiplex PCR; TCRdb keeps only in-frame clonotypes and omits some of them. The sample yields about 110,000 clones, roughly 86% seen once. The sample comprised PBMCs. Receptors originate from a woman between 18 and 29 years old in good health and CMV-seronegative.

The rearrangement joins TRBV5-1 to TRBJ2-2, with D tentatively TRBD2 (5 bases). The CDR3 consists of 16 residues. Germline assignment: CDR1 SGHRS and CDR2 YFSETQ. V lost 0 bases and J 7 bases, leaving 16 bases between the germline ends. Written as DNA, the CDR3 is TGCGCCAGCAGCTTGGTTCACGGGGTTTCTGGCGGGGAGCTGTTTTTT. Translating gives CASSLVHGVSGGELFF.

This sequence joins TRBV5-1 and TRBJ2-7; TRBD2 agrees at 8 bases. V trimming: 0 bases; J trimming: 7 bases; junction bases outside the gene matches: 6. CDR3 size: 14 residues. Germline CDR1 SGHRS, CDR2 YFSETQ. The chain's CDR3 is CASSLAGGGGEQYF. DNA for the CDR3: TGCGCCAGCAGCTTGGCCGGGGGGGGAGGAGAGCAGTACTTC.

This clone occurred a few times. The junction differs from germline at one of its ends, possibly a read error. The V and J genes are TRBV7-2 and TRBJ1-2; D is unclear. Germline V gene data show CDR1 as SGHTA and CDR2 as FQGNSA. The CDR3 covers 13 residues. The CDR3 DNA reads as TGTGCCAGCAGCCTAACACCAAGGGCGGGGAAGTACTTC. Translating gives CASSLTPRAGKYF.

The rearrangement uses TRBV7-9 and TRBJ2-7, with 9 positions matching TRBD1. The CDR3 length is 15 residues. Germline loops: CDR1 SEHNR, CDR2 FQNEAQ (reference sequence). Trimming took 5 bases from V and 7 from J; bases not matched to a gene: 12. The CDR3 protein is CASSPTRDRVKEQYF. The DNA for the CDR3 is TGTGCCAGCAGCCCCACCCGGGACAGGGTAAAAGAGCAGTACTTC.

CDR3 DNA: TGTGCCAGCAGCTTGAGCGGGGGGGCCGGTGAGCAGTTCTTC. It codes for CASSLSGGAGEQFF. The chain joins TRBV5-4 to TRBJ2-1; 10 nucleotides match TRBD2. Per germline, CDR1 SGHNT and CDR2 YYREEE (reference sequence). This CDR3 contains 14 residues. Trimming removed 1 base from V and 9 bases from J; junction bases left unmatched: 4.

This chain joins TRBV9 and TRBJ2-1, with a possible D match to TRBD1 (5 bases). Germline V gene sequence: CDR1 SGDLS, CDR2 YYNGEE. V lost 0 bases, J lost 6 bases, and 13 bases lay in between. The CDR3 runs 15 residues. CDR3 sequence (DNA): TGTGCCAGCAGCGTAGAATCCCCAGGGTTCAATGAGCAGTTCTTC. Its translation is CASSVESPGFNEQFF.

The chain carries TRBV2 and TRBJ2-3; 9 bases agree with TRBD1. This CDR3 comprises 13 residues. With V trimmed by 4 bases and J by 4 bases, 0 bases remained unmatched. Germline assignment: CDR1 SNHLY and CDR2 FYNNEI. The CDR3 DNA sequence: TGTGCCAGCAGTGGACAGGGGGCAGATACGCAGTATTTT. Translating it yields CASSGQGADTQYF. The whole variable domain, filled in from reference TRBV2 and TRBJ2-3, reads EPEVTQTPSHQVTQMGQEVILRCVPISNHLYFYWYRQILGQKVEFLVSFYNNEISEKSEIFDDQFSVERPDGSNFTLKIRSTKLEDSAMYFCASSGQGADTQYFGPGTRLTVL.

The J gene is TRBJ1-2, the V gene TRBV5-5; D not resolved. CDR1 is SGHKS and CDR2 is YYEKEE in the germline V gene (reference sequence). Trimming shortened V by 2 bases and J by 1 base, and 6 bases separated the two germline ends. The CDR3 consists of 13 residues. The CDR3 here is CASSFSSNYGYTF. As DNA, the CDR3 is TGTGCCAGCAGCTTTTCCAGTAACTATGGCTACACCTTC.

This chain links TRBV6-1 with TRBJ2-7; D is perhaps TRBD1 (5 bases). V lost 4 bases to trimming and J lost 3 bases, with 16 bases between them. This CDR3 contains 15 residues. Germline CDR1 reads MNHNS; CDR2 reads SASEGT. The CDR3 nucleotides read TGTGCCAGCAGTGTAGGGGATCAACCTTACTACGAGCAGTACTTC. Protein sequence: CASSVGDQPYYEQYF.

This sequence joins TRBV19 and TRBJ1-2, with TRBD1 identical over 12 bases. The CDR3 is made up of 16 amino acids. V was pared by 9 bases and J by 4 bases, with 12 bases of the junction left unmatched. In germline, CDR1 is LNHDA, CDR2 SQIVND (reference sequence). CDR3 protein: CASKPGQGANPYGYTF. The CDR3 region has the DNA TGTGCCAGCAAACCGGGACAGGGGGCAAACCCCTATGGCTACACCTTC. The entire variable domain, with the rest obtained from reference TRBV19 and TRBJ1-2, is as follows: DGGITQSPKYLFRKEGQNVTLSCEQNLNHDAMYWYRQDPGQGLRLIYYSQIVNDFQKGDIAEGYSVSREKKESFPLTVTSAQKNPTAFYLCASKPGQGANPYGYTFGSGTRLTVV.

V is TRBV9 and J is TRBJ2-1, with 8 nucleotides matching TRBD2. Looked up from germline, CDR1 is SGDLS and CDR2 is YYNGEE. The CDR3 is 14 residues long. The V and J ends lost 6 bases and 8 bases, in that order; junction bases with no gene match: 10. CDR3 region: CASTVSGSGHEQFF. CDR3 coding DNA: TGTGCCAGCACCGTCAGCGGGAGTGGACATGAGCAGTTCTTC.

V gene TRBV29-1 combines with J gene TRBJ2-3, with TRBD1 as a possible D gene (6 bases). CDR1 is SQVTM and CDR2 is ANQGSEA in the germline V gene. This CDR3 is built from 17 residues. Trimming removed 3 bases at V and 2 bases at J, with 21 bases between. The CDR3 loop is CSVEGPVGHPATDTQYF. DNA of the CDR3: TGCAGCGTTGAGGGGCCCGTGGGACACCCGGCCACAGATACGCAGTATTTT.

V gene TRBV7-2 combines with J gene TRBJ1-1; 7 nucleotides line up with TRBD1. In germline, CDR1 is SGHTA, CDR2 FQGNSA. The CDR3 is 13 amino acids. The V and J ends lost 8 bases and 1 base, in that order; junction bases with no gene match: 4. The DNA of the CDR3 is TGTGCCAGCTCGGGACAGCCGAACACTGAAGCTTTCTTT. This encodes CASSGQPNTEAFF.

The chain uses TRBV4-3 and TRBJ2-2; tentatively, D is TRBD2 (6 bases). V shed 4 bases and J shed 7 bases, with 10 bases lying between them. From germline, CDR1 is LGHNA and CDR2 YSLEER. The CDR3 spans 13 residues. The CDR3: CASSPTGVGELFF. CDR3 in DNA: TGCGCCAGCAGCCCCACGGGGGTCGGGGAGCTGTTTTTT.

The rearrangement uses TRBV28 and TRBJ1-2; D uncertain. Trimming pared 1 base from V and 10 bases from J, leaving 19 bases between. Looked up from germline, CDR1 is MDHEN and CDR2 is SYDVKM. The CDR3 covers 15 residues. CDR3 amino acids: CASSLSPRLSGVYTF. The CDR3 DNA reads TGTGCCAGCAGTTTATCCCCCCGTCTTTCGGGAGTCTACACCTTC.

The J gene is TRBJ2-2, the V gene TRBV7-7; perhaps TRBD1 as D (5 bases). CDR3 size: 14 residues. The germline V and J ends were trimmed by 7 bases and 1 base, with 10 bases remaining between them. CDR1 is SSHAT, CDR2 FNYEAQ, per germline (reference sequence). In nucleotides, the CDR3 is TGTGCCAGCAAAAGGACACAGAACACCGGGGAGCTGTTTTTT. Its translation is CASKRTQNTGELFF.

The V gene is TRBV19, the J gene TRBJ1-1; D perhaps matches TRBD1 (5 bases). CDR1 is LNHDA, CDR2 SQIVND, per germline (reference sequence). The CDR3 consists of 14 residues. The V and J ends lost 3 bases and 1 base respectively, with 9 bases between them. CDR3 nucleotides: TGTGCCAGTAGTATGAGGACACCGAACACTGAAGCTTTCTTT. Translated: CASSMRTPNTEAFF. Supplemented by reference TRBV19 and TRBJ1-1, the full variable domain reads DGGITQSPKYLFRKEGQNVTLSCEQNLNHDAMYWYRQDPGQGLRLIYYSQIVNDFQKGDIAEGYSVSREKKESFPLTVTSAQKNPTAFYLCASSMRTPNTEAFFGQGTRLTVV.

With regard to this clone: Within the sample, other DNA sequences also encode this same CDR3. The rearrangement uses TRBV5-4 and TRBJ1-5; a possible D gene is TRBD1 (6 bases). The germline CDR1 and CDR2 sequences are SGHNT and YYREEE (reference sequence). The CDR3 is made up of 14 amino acids. V was trimmed by 0 bases and J by 5 bases, leaving 9 bases between them. The CDR3 sequence is CASSLEGGDQPQHF. The CDR3 nucleotides are TGTGCCAGCAGCTTGGAGGGGGGGGATCAGCCCCAGCATTTT.